This TCR beta chain was captured by sequencing in a study of cytomegalovirus exposure and HLA in healthy donors (dated by TCRdb to about 2017). With regard to the full study: An earlier analysis of some 500 of the donors reported 250 to 300 Gb of sequence data and 117 million unique TCR beta sequences from about 200 million T cells. Around 330 gigabases of sequencing data and roughly 80 million unique TCR sequences made up an early release that covered about 640 HLA-typed donors. Of the 300 to 450 genotyped donors, about 84% fell in the genetic ancestry cluster associated with self-reported Caucasian donors. The study was designed to test whether signatures of past pathogen exposure could be identified by cataloging public T cell receptors. The study used immunosequencing to profile the T cell repertoires of approximately 650 subjects and linked those repertoires to cytomegalovirus serostatus. Besides the first cohort of about 730 subjects, a separate validation cohort made up of 120 different subjects was used. To predict cytomegalovirus infection status, the study brought together high-throughput TCR immunosequencing, statistical association of individual TCRs with disease status, and machine learning. A later analysis re-analyzed previously published TCR beta repertoires from about 600 donors and added high-resolution HLA genotyping to study TCR occurrence patterns. Rather than using new phenotypic data, the later analysis identified candidate immune exposures from TCR beta sequences and from how often those sequences occurred across donors. An earlier analysis of approximately 500 of the donors applied high-throughput TCR beta sequencing to assess whether each TCR beta V gene segment acted as functional or pseudogenic. Donor age, sex, ethnicity and CMV serostatus were collected together with the repertoire data. A later genetic analysis took genome-wide SNP genotypes for about 55% of the 666 donors and used that subset as a discovery cohort. Every repertoire in the discovery cohort had been generated on one and the same sequencing platform. Class I and class II HLA loci were covered by the typing at four-digit resolution. The number of donors typed differed by locus, with about 629-630 for A, B, C, DRB1 and DQB1, roughly 520 for DQA1, 606 for DPA1, and over 400 for DPB1. A handful of DR-DQ haplotypes were handled as single units for association and clustering because linkage in the cohort was strong. On average, around 240,000 unique TCR beta nucleotide sequences were sequenced per donor among some 420 genotyped donors of the cohort, with roughly 18% of those sequences being non-productive.

Library preparation employed the immunoSEQ multiplex PCR assay. A mixture of 60 forward primers for TCR Vbeta segments and 13 reverse primers for TCR Jbeta segments was used in the multiplex PCR. The CDR3 region of rearranged TCR beta genes was amplified from genomic DNA by a multiplex PCR assay. The Illumina HiSeq System was used to sequence the amplified TCR beta libraries as 87-base-pair reads. The authors' pipeline ran thus. In a later analysis, roughly 80 million unique TCR beta chains were counted across the 650 to 750 repertoires, and roughly 11 million of these chains were shared by at least two donors. To remove PCR and sequencing errors, raw reads were error-corrected and collapsed into unique sequences using a nearest-neighbor algorithm that merged closely related sequences. CDR3 sequences were aligned to IMGT reference sequences to assign V, D and J gene segments. For a sequence to be retained, a match of at least six nucleotides to both a V gene segment and a J gene segment was required. Rearrangements were called productive when the CDR3 lacked stop codons and stayed in frame with V and J; all others were non-productive. Following IMGT convention, CDR3 was defined as the stretch from the second conserved V-encoded cysteine to the conserved J-encoded phenylalanine. The earlier analysis of 450 to 750 of the donors excluded any sequence lacking an unambiguous match to a single V gene segment. In an earlier analysis of some 590 of the donors, a V segment was called functional when productive rearrangements were above 56.7%, and segregating when the standard deviation between donors exceeded 5%. A statistical classification framework was built to diagnose cytomegalovirus status from the catalog of TCR beta chain sequences. In a later analysis, TCR nucleotide sequences were compared against IMGT/GENE-DB human TR gene sequences so that V and J genes could be assigned. The TCRdist pipeline was used in a later analysis to assign CDR3 sequences and most-parsimonious VDJ recombination scenarios. In a later analysis, every TCR beta chain was defined by the combination of its CDR3 amino acid sequence and its V-gene family, and reads without a unique V-gene family were dropped. A later analysis removed 500 to 600 highly shared, low-generation-probability nucleotide sequences to deal with suspected cross-contamination and a sequencing artifact. For each public chain, a later analysis derived a clonal expansion index from normalized ranks of inferred template counts within each repertoire. Generation probabilities in a later analysis came from a VDJ recombination model fitted to out-of-frame rearrangements, and those results were checked against IGoR. In a later analysis, TCR-TCR, TCR-HLA and TCR-CMV co-occurrence was scored with hypergeometric tests, and a repertoire-size bias correction was applied to TCR pairs. A later analysis estimated false discovery rates by permuting HLA or CMV assignments 20 times. In a later analysis, co-occurring TCRs were grouped using DBSCAN, with TCRdist sequence similarity added in when clustering inside HLA-allele-positive subsets. Repertoires with fewer than 30,000 or more than 120,000 public chains, plus five repertoires with anomalous nucleotide sharing, were excluded from co-occurrence clustering. TCRdb carries this immuneACCESS record with in-frame sequences only. Its versions omit some clonotypes, under half of them owing to an unresolved V gene in the studies checked, with the rest unexplained. V and J calls and clone size follow that table, whereas D and trimming were derived from the DNA. This sample lists 100,000 to 150,000 clones; about two thirds were detected once. The top ten clones comprise around 2.7% of the sample.

This clone was recorded a few times. The antigen it binds to is not known. Per-base quality was not reported, and no clone a single base away is much larger than it. The cohort was made up of 650 to 700 healthy bone marrow donors. At the time of sampling, all cohort members were nominally healthy, though unrecorded immune exposures were likely present. The donor tested CMV seropositive and was one of the 289 seropositive cohort members. Every donor gave a peripheral blood sample, and the peripheral blood mononuclear cells from that sample were used for TCR beta sequencing. Genomic DNA extraction from the blood cell samples was performed with the Qiagen DNeasy Blood Extraction Kit. General findings and caveats noted by the study authors: Most TCR sequences were observed very rarely across donors, whereas some public TCRs were present in many individuals. Assigning TCR associations to individual alleles was difficult when HLA alleles, especially DR and DQ, strongly co-occurred. The earlier analysis of 450 to 700 of the donors excluded around 17 rarely observed V segments, including chromosome 9 orphons, because counts were too low. HLA typing was unavailable for some donors at each locus, so association tests used only the typed subset. In a later analysis, HLA-associated TCR beta chains showed more clonal expansion and lower generation probabilities than non-associated chains that were equally common. A further reported finding was that TCR beta sequences accurately predicted the HLA-A and HLA-B alleles for most subjects in the first cohort. According to a later analysis, TCR association rates differed among HLA loci, with DRB1 alleles showing the most associated TCRs and HLA-C alleles showing the fewest. Linkage disequilibrium might explain the correlated functional status among segregating V segments, but an unknown experimental factor could not be ruled out. A cluster of highly shared sequence variants was judged likely to represent a technical artifact of the sequencing pipeline. The only immune exposure information available for the cohort was CMV serostatus. At a false discovery rate of 0.05, a later analysis linked approximately 18,000 TCR beta sequences to specific HLA alleles. Sequencing depth was assumed to be roughly uniform across donors in the presence/absence analyses, though that assumption may not hold. Cytomegalovirus status was reported to be diagnosed by the classifier with high specificity and sensitivity in both the original and validation cohorts. In an earlier analysis of approximately 590 of the donors, most TCR beta V segments appeared in productive rearrangements about 87% or about 30% of the time, broadly matching IMGT annotations. According to a later analysis, most CMV-associated TCR beta chains appeared to be HLA-restricted, and the HLA associations seemed to be driven largely by CMV exposure. The authors suggested that the approach could potentially be extended to other disease states and immunological phenotypes. The 87-base-pair reads could not distinguish some IMGT-functional V segments, including TRBV6-2 and TRBV6-3, so those segments were excluded. Compared with the approximately 720-donor mean, donors in an Asian-associated ancestry cluster had fewer N-insertions in productive TCRs, according to a later genetic analysis. A total of 150 to 200 TCR beta chains were listed by the study as associated with cytomegalovirus. In a later genetic analysis, a missense DCLRE1C variant was associated with V-gene and J-gene trimming of TCR beta chains, and the association was replicated in an independent cohort. A later analysis reported that several top co-occurrence clusters appeared linked to parvovirus B19, influenza, CMV and Epstein-Barr virus. In vitro tests confirmed that three of the cytomegalovirus-associated TCR beta chains recognize cytomegalovirus antigens. In this cohort, only TCR beta chains were sequenced, and detectable features were limited by the absence of alpha or paired-chain data.

The germline V gene specifies SGHVS as CDR1 and FNYEAQ as CDR2. Spanning cysteine to phenylalanine, the CDR3 consists of 14 amino acids. The kept DNA is CDR3 alone, 42 bases in frame from the first base. V sheds 3 bases and J sheds 3 bases, leaving 8 bases between their ends. The chain couples TRBV7-6 to TRBJ1-4; D gene: possibly TRBD1, on 5 matching bases. The TCR comes from an older woman in good health and CMV-seropositive. Material: PBMCs. The CDR3 sequence is CASSLGGSNEKLFF. At the DNA level, the sequence is TGTGCCAGCAGCTTGGGGGGATCTAATGAAAAACTGTTTTTT. Joined to the reference TRBV7-6 and TRBJ1-4 proteins, this CDR3 gives the full variable domain: GAGVSQSPRYKVTKRGQDVALRCDPISGHVSLYWYRQALGQGPEFLTYFNYEAQQDKSGLPNDRFSAERPEGSISTLTIQRTEQRDSAMYRCASSLGGSNEKLFFGSGTQLSVL.